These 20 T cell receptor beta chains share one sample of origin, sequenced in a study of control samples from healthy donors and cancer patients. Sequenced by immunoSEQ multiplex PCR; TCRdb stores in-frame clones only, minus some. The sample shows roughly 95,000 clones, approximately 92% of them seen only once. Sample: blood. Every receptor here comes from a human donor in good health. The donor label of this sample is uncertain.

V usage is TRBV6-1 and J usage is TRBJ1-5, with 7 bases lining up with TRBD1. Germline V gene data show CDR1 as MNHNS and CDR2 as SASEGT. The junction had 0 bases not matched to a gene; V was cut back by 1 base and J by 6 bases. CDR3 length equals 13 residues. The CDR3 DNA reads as TGTGCCAGCAGTGAAGACAGGGGTCAGCCCCAGCATTTT. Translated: CASSEDRGQPQHF.

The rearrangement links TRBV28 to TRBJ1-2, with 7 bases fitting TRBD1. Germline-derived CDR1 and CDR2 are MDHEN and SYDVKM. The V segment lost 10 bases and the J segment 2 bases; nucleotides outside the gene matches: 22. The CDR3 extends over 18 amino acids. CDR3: CAIRGGLGTGTANYGYTF. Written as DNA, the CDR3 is TGTGCCATTCGAGGGGGGCTGGGTACCGGGACAGCAAACTATGGCTACACCTTC.

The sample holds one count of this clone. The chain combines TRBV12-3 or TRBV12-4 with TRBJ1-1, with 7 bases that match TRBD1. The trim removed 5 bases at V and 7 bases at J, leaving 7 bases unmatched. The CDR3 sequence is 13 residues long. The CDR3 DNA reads TGTGCCAGCAGTCCTAGACACAGGGGTGAAGCTTTCTTT. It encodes CASSPRHRGEAFF.

The CDR3 loop reads CAWSRRTGNSEAFF. The CDR3 DNA reads as TGTGCCTGGAGTCGGAGGACGGGAAATAGTGAAGCTTTCTTT. The chain joins TRBV30 to TRBJ1-1; D remains unclear. This CDR3 contains 14 residues. Deletions cut 2 bases from V and 7 bases from J, with 17 bases between. Germline V CDR1 and CDR2: GTSNPN, SVGIG (reference sequence).

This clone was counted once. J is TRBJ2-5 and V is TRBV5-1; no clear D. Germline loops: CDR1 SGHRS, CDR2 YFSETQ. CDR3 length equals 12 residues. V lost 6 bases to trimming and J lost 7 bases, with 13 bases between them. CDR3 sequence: CASTVSEGTQYF. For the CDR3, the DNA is TGCGCCAGCACGGTTTCCGAAGGGACCCAGTACTTC.

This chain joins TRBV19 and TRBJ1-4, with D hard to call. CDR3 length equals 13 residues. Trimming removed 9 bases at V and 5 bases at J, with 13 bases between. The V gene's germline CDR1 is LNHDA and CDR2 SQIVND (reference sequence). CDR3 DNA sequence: TGTGCCAGCAGACAACCACCGAATGAAAAACTGTTTTTT. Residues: CASRQPPNEKLFF.

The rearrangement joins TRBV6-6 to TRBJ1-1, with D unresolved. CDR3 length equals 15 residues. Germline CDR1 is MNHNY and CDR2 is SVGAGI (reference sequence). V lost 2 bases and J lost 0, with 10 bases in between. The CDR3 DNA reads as TGTGCCAGCAGTTACACTCCGAATATGAACACTGAAGCTTTCTTT. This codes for CASSYTPNMNTEAFF.

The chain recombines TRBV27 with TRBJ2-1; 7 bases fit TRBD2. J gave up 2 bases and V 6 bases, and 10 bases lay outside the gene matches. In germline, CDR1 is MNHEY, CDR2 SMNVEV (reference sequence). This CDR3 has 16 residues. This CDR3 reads CASRSDPGLPYNEQFF. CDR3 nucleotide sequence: TGTGCCAGCAGGTCCGACCCGGGACTACCCTACAATGAGCAGTTCTTC.

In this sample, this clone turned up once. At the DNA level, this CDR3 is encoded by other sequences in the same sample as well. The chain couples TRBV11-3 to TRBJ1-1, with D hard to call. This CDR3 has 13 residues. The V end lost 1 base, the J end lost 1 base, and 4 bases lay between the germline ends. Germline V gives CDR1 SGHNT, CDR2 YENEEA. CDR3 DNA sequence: TGTGCCAGCAGCTTAGGAGGGAACACTGAAGCTTTCTTT. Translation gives CASSLGGNTEAFF.

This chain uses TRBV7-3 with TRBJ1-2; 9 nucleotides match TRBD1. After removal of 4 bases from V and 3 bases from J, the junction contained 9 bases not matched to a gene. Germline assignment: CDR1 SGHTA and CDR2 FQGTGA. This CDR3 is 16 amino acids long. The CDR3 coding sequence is TGTGCCAGCAGCTCAGATGGACAGGGGAAAGACTATGGCTACACCTTC. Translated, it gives CASSSDGQGKDYGYTF.

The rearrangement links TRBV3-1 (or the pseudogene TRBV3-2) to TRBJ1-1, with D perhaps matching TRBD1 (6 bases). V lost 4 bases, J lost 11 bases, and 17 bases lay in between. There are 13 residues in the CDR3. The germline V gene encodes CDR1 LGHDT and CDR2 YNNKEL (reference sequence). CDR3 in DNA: TGTGCCAGCAGCCCAACGCAGGGGAGGATGGCTTTCTTT. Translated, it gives CASSPTQGRMAFF.

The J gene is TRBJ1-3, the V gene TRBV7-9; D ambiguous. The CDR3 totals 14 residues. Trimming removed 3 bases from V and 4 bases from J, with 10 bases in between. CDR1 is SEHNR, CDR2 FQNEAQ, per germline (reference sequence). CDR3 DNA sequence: TGTGCCAGCAGCTTCTATAGGGAAGGAAACACCATATATTTT. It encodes CASSFYREGNTIYF.

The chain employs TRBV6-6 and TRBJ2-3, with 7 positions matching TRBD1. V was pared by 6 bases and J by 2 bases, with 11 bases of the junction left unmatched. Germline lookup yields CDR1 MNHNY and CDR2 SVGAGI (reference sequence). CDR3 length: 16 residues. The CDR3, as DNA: TGTGCCAGCAGCCTAACGGACAGGCGTTCCACAGATACGCAGTATTTT. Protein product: CASSLTDRRSTDTQYF.

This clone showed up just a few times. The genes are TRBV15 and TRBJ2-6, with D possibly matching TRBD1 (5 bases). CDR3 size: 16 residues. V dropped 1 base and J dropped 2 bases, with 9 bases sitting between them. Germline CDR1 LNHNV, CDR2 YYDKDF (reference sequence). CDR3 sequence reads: CATSRGGRAGANVLTF. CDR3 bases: TGTGCCACCAGCAGAGGGGGCAGGGCTGGGGCCAACGTCCTGACTTTC. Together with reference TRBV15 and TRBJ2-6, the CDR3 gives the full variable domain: DAMVIQNPRYQVTQFGKPVTLSCSQTLNHNVMYWYQQKSSQAPKLLFHYYDKDFNNEADTPDNFQSRRPNTSFCFLDIRSPGLGDTAMYLCATSRGGRAGANVLTFGAGSRLTVL.

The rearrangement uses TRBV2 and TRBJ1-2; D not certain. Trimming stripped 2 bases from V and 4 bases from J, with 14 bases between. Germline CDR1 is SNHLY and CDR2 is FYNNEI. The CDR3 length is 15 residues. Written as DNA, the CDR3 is TGTGCCAGCAGTGAATCGTCGGGCAGCCTCTATGGCTACACCTTC. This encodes CASSESSGSLYGYTF.

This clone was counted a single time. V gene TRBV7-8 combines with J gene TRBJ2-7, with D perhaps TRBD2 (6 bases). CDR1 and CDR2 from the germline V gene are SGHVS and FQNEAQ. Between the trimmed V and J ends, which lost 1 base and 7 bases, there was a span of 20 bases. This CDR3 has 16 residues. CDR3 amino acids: CASSLGSGGETREQYF. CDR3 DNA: TGTGCCAGCAGCTTAGGTTCCGGCGGGGAGACGCGGGAGCAGTACTTC.

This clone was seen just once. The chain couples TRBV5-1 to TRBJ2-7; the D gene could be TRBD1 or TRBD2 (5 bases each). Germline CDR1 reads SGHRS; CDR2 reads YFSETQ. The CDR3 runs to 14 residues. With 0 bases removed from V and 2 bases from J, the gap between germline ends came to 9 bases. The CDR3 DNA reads TGCGCCAGCAGCTTGGACGGGACCCCCTACGAGCAGTACTTC. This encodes CASSLDGTPYEQYF.

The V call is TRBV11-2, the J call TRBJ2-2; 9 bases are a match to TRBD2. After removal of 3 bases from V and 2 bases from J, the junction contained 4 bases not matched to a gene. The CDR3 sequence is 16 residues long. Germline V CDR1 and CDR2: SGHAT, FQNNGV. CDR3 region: CASSLRRGGNTGELFF. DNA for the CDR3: TGTGCCAGCAGCTTGAGGCGGGGGGGAAACACCGGGGAGCTGTTTTTT.

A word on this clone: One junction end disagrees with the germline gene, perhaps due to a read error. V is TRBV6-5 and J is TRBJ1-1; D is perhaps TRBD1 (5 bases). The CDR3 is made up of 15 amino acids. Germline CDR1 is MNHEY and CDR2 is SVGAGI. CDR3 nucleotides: TGTGCCACCAGTACCCAGAAGGGGAGGTTGACTGAAGCTTTCTTT. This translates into CATSTQKGRLTEAFF.

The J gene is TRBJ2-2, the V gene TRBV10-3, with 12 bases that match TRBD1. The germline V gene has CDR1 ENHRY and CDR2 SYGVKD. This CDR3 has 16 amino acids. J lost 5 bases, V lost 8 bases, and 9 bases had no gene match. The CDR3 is CAISTAGQGATGELFF. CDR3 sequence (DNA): TGTGCCATCTCTACGGCGGGACAGGGGGCTACCGGGGAGCTGTTTTTT.